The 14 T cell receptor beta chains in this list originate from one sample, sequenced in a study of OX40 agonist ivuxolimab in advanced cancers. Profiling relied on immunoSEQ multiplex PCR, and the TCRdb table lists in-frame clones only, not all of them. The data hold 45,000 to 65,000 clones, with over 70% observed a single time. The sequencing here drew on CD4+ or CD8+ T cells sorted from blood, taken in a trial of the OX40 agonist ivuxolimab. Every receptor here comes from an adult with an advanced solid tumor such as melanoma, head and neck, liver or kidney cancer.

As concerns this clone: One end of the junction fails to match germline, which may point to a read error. For the CDR3, the DNA is TGTGCCAGCAGTTACAGCAGTCAGCCCCAGCATTTT. Its protein is CASSYSSQPQHF. The chain carries TRBV6-5 and TRBJ1-5; D unresolved. CDR1 MNHEY and CDR2 SVGAGI come from the germline V gene. CDR3 size: 12 residues.

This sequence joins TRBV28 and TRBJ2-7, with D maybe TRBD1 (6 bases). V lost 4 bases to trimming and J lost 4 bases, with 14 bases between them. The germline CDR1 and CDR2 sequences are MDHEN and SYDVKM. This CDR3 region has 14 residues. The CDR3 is CASSSQGSRYEQYF. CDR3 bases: TGTGCCAGCAGTTCCCAGGGGTCCCGGTACGAGCAGTACTTC.

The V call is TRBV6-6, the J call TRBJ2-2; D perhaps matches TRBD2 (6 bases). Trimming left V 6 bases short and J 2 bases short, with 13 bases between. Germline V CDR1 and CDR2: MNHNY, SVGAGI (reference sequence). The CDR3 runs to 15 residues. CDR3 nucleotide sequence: TGTGCCAGCAGAACCGGGGGAGAAAACACCGGGGAGCTGTTTTTT. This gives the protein CASRTGGENTGELFF.

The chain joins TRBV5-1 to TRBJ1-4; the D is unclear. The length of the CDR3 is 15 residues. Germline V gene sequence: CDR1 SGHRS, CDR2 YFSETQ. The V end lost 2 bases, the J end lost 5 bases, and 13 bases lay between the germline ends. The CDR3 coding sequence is TGCGCCAGCAGCTTAAGCGGCGGCGAAAATGAAAAACTGTTTTTT. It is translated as CASSLSGGENEKLFF.

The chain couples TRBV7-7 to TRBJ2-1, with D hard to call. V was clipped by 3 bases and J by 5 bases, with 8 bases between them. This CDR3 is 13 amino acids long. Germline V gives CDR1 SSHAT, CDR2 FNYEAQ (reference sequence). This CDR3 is CASSLRPNNEQFF. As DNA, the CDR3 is TGTGCCAGCAGCTTGCGACCCAACAATGAGCAGTTCTTC.

CDR3 in amino acids: CASSWDSGSSGYTF. The CDR3 nucleotides read TGTGCCAGCAGTTGGGACAGCGGCTCAAGTGGCTACACCTTC. This chain links TRBV2 with TRBJ1-2; TRBD1 agrees at 7 bases. The CDR3 length is 14 residues. Trimming removed 5 bases from V and 7 bases from J; junction bases left unmatched: 10. CDR1 is SNHLY, CDR2 FYNNEI, per germline.

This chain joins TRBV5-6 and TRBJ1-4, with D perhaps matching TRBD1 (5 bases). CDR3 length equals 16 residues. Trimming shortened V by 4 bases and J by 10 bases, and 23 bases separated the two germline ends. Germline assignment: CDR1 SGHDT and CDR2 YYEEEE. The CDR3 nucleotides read TGTGCCAGCAGCCATCTACGATCGGGGCTCCCTGGAAAACTGTTTTTT. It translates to CASSHLRSGLPGKLFF.

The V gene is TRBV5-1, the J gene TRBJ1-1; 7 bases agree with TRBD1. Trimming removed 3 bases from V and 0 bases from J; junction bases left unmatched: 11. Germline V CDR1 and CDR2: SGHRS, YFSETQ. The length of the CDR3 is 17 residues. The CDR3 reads CASSSRTGVRVNTEAFF. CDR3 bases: TGCGCCAGCAGCTCGAGAACAGGGGTGCGGGTGAACACTGAAGCTTTCTTT.

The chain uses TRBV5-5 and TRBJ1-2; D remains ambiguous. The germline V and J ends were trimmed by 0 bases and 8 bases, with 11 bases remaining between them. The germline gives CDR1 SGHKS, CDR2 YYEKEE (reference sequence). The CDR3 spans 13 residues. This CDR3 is CASSLAGVGGYTF. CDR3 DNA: TGTGCCAGCAGCTTGGCCGGGGTCGGGGGCTACACCTTC.

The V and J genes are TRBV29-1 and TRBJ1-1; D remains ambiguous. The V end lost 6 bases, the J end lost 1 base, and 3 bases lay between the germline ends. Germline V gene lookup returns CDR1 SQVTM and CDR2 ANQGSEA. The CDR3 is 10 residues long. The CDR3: CSVTNTEAFF. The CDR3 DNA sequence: TGCAGCGTCACGAACACTGAAGCTTTCTTT.

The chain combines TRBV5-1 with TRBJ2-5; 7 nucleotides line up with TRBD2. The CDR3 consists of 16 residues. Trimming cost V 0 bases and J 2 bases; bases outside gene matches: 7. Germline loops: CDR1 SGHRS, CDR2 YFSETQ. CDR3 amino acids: CASSLGFPGGQETQYF. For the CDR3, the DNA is TGCGCCAGCAGCTTGGGCTTTCCGGGGGGTCAAGAGACCCAGTACTTC.

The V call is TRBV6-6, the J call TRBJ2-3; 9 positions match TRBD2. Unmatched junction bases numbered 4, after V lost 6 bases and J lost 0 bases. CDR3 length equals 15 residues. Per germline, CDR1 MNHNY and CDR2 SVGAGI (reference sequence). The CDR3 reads CASRLLAGSTDTQYF. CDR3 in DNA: TGTGCCAGCAGGCTGCTAGCGGGGAGCACAGATACGCAGTATTTT.

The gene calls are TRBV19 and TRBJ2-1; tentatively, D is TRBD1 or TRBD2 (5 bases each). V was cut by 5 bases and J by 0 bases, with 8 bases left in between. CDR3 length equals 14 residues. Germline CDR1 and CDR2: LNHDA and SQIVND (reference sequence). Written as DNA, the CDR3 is TGTGCCAGTAGTCCAGGGAGCTCCTACAATGAGCAGTTCTTC. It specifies CASSPGSSYNEQFF.

Written as DNA, the CDR3 is TGTGCCAGCAGCGCCGGGACAGGGGCCCGCAAGGATGGCTACACCTTC. Its translation: CASSAGTGARKDGYTF. The chain joins TRBV28 to TRBJ1-2, with TRBD1 matching over 10 bases. Germline values: CDR1 MDHEN, CDR2 SYDVKM. The junction had 13 bases not matched to a gene; V was cut back by 6 bases and J by 6 bases. This CDR3 is 16 amino acids long.